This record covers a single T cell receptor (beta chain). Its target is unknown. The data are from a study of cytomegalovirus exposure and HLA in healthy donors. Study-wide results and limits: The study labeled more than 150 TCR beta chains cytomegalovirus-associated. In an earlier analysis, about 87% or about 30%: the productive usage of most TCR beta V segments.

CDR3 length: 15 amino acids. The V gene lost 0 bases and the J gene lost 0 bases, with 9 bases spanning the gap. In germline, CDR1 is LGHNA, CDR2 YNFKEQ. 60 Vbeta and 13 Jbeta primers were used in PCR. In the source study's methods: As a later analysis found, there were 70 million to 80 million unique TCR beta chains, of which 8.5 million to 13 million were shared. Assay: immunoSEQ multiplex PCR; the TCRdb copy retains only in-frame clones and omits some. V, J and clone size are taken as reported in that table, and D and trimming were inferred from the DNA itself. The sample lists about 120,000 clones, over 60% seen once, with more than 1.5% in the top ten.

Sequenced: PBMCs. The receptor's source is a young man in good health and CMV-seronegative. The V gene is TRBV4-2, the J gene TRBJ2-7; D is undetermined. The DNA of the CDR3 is TGTGCCAGCAGCCAAGATTTCTCGAGCTCCTACGAGCAGTACTTC. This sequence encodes CASSQDFSSSYEQYF.